This is a list of T cell receptor beta chains from one sample in a study of blood T cell repertoires in COVID-19. Libraries were prepared by immunoSEQ multiplex PCR; TCRdb keeps only in-frame clonotypes and omits some of them. There are some 100,000 clones in the sample; about 90% occur only once, and 6.5% to 8% lies in the top ten. Sequenced material: peripheral blood. Receptors originate from a man aged 25 to 45 in a cohort sampled during active COVID-19. CDR3s include the opening cysteine and the closing phenylalanine or tryptophan. Fields, in order: clone size, J gene, V gene, D gene, CDR3 DNA, CDR3 protein. D genes are given only for firm matches. Size is omitted from some rows. Given values are once, few, many or a class for expanded clones.

. TRBJ2-3 TRBV11-2 . TGTGCCAGCAGCTTAGGTGTTGGACAGAGCACAGATACGCAGTATTTT CASSLGVGQSTDTQYF
. TRBJ1-4 TRBV28 . TGTGCCAGCAGTTTGAGCGTGGCTAATGAAAAACTGTTTTTT CASSLSVANEKLFF
. TRBJ2-3 TRBV30 TRBD2 TGTGCCTGGAGTCCACCCCCGACTAGCGGACGAACAGATACGCAGTATTTT CAWSPPPTSGRTDTQYF
. TRBJ1-2 TRBV6-5 . TGTGCCAGCAGTTACACGGGTTCCTATGGCTACACCTTC CASSYTGSYGYTF
. TRBJ1-2 TRBV15 . TGTGCCACCAGCAGAGAGAGGTGGGATGGCTACACCTTC CATSRERWDGYTF
. TRBJ2-1 TRBV27 . TGTGCCAGCAGTCTACTGGAGGGAGATGAGCAGTTCTTC CASSLLEGDEQFF
. TRBJ2-1 TRBV18 . TGTGCCAGCTCACCACAGGCAGCGCTGGCTTACAATGAGCAGTTCTTC CASSPQAALAYNEQFF
. TRBJ2-5 TRBV2 TRBD1 TGTGCCAGCAGCTCGGGACAGGGAGAGACCCAGTACTTC CASSSGQGETQYF
. TRBJ1-2 TRBV19 . TGTGCCAGTAGTATTCGCCAGGGCACCTATGGCTACACCTTC CASSIRQGTYGYTF
. TRBJ2-7 TRBV20-1 . TGCAGTGCTACTGACCCAGACAGACCCTACGAGCAGTACTTC CSATDPDRPYEQYF
. TRBJ2-5 TRBV3-1/TRBV3-2 . TGTGCCAGCAGCCAAGAGATGTTAAAGGACTATTGGGCCCCACAAGAGACCCAGTACTTC CASSQEMLKDYWAPQETQYF
. TRBJ2-2 TRBV7-8 TRBD1 TGTGCCAGCAGCTTAATAGGGACAGCGAACACCGGGGAGCTGTTTTTT CASSLIGTANTGELFF
once TRBJ2-1 TRBV2 TRBD1 TGTGCCAGCAGTAGAGGACAGGGGGCTTACAATGAGCAGTTCTTC CASSRGQGAYNEQFF
few TRBJ1-4 TRBV5-1 . TGCGCCAGCAGCTTGTTTGCGACGGGGGGCAACGAAAAACTGTTTTTT CASSLFATGGNEKLFF
once TRBJ1-4 TRBV27 TRBD1 TGTGCCAGCAGTTTAATCTGGACAGGGGGTGAAAAACTGTTTTTT CASSLIWTGGEKLFF
. TRBJ2-2 TRBV5-6 TRBD2 TGTGCCAGCAGCTTTACTAGCGGGGGGGCCCCCGGGGAGCTGTTTTTT CASSFTSGGAPGELFF
. TRBJ2-2 TRBV3-1/TRBV3-2 . TGTGCCGGCAGCCAAGGAGGGAACACCGGGGAGCTGTTTTTT CAGSQGGNTGELFF
. TRBJ1-2 TRBV6-6 TRBD1 TGTGCCAGCAGTTACAGGGGGCAGAATGGTGGCTACACCTTC CASSYRGQNGGYTF
. TRBJ2-5 TRBV5-1 . TGCGCCAGCAGAGGGGCAGAACAAGAGACCCAGTACTTC CASRGAEQETQYF
. TRBJ2-2 TRBV7-2 . TGTGCCAGCAGCTTAGGCCAGGCCACCGGGGAGCTGTTTTTT CASSLGQATGELFF
. TRBJ2-3 TRBV6-7 TRBD2 TGTGCCAGCAGTTCCTTGGGGGGGGGCACAGATACGCAGTATTTT CASSSLGGGTDTQYF
. TRBJ2-6 TRBV7-3 . TGTGCCAGCAGCGCGTCCAGGGCCGGGGCCAACGTCCTGACTTTC CASSASRAGANVLTF
. TRBJ2-7 TRBV6-5 . TGTGCCAGCAGTTACTCGTTCTATAGCTACGAGCAGTACTTC CASSYSFYSYEQYF
. TRBJ2-4 TRBV10-3 TRBD1 TGTGCCATCAGTTCAGGGGGCGCGAACATTCAGTACTTC CAISSGGANIQYF
. TRBJ2-5 TRBV7-2 TRBD1 TGTGCCAGCAGCGAGATACGCCGACAGGGCCAAGAGACCCAGTACTTC CASSEIRRQGQETQYF
once TRBJ2-3 TRBV18 . TGTGCCAGCTCACCAGTCGAGAGGCCTTACTCAGATACGCAGTATTTT CASSPVERPYSDTQYF
once TRBJ2-7 TRBV7-8 . TGTGCCAGCAGTTTGGCCCCGAACGAGCAGTACTTC CASSLAPNEQYF
few TRBJ2-7 TRBV5-6 TRBD1 TGTGCCAGCAGCTCGGACAGGGCCTCCTACGAGCAGTACTTC CASSSDRASYEQYF
. TRBJ2-7 TRBV6-5 . TGTGCCAGCAGTTACTCGCAACGAGGGGAGCAGTACTTC CASSYSQRGEQYF
. TRBJ2-7 TRBV18 TRBD1 TGTGCCAGCTCACCACCGACAGGGCGAGAGCAGTACTTC CASSPPTGREQYF
. TRBJ2-5 TRBV15 TRBD1 TGTGCCACCAGCGAGTTTGGACAGGGGGGGGAGACCCAGTACTTC CATSEFGQGGETQYF
. TRBJ2-7 TRBV9 . TGTGCCAGCAGCGCGTCCTACGAGCAGTACTTC CASSASYEQYF
. TRBJ2-5 TRBV11-2 . TGTGCCAGCAGCCCGCTCCTAGGACTACACGGGGAGACCCAGTACTTC CASSPLLGLHGETQYF
. TRBJ2-2 TRBV5-1 . TGCGCCAGCAGCTTTGGGGAGGCAGGGCTGAACACCGGGGAGCTGTTTTTT CASSFGEAGLNTGELFF
once TRBJ2-7 TRBV6-5 TRBD1 TGTGCCAGCAGTTACGGACAGGTAACCTACGAGCAGTACTTC CASSYGQVTYEQYF
once TRBJ1-4 TRBV5-6 . TGTGCCAGCAGCTTGGCGAACAGGATTGAAGAAAAACTGTTTTTT CASSLANRIEEKLFF
. TRBJ2-6 TRBV5-1 TRBD1 TGCGCCAGCAGCTTGGCTGGACAGGACCTCTCTGGGGCCAACGTCCTGACTTTC CASSLAGQDLSGANVLTF
. TRBJ2-3 TRBV10-2 TRBD2 TGCGCCAGCCGGAGCGGGGGGGCAGATACGCAGTATTTT CASRSGGADTQYF
. TRBJ2-2 TRBV4-3 TRBD2 TGCGCCAGCAGCCTCACCTGGGGGACTAGCACCGGGGAGCTGTTTTTT CASSLTWGTSTGELFF
. TRBJ2-4 TRBV19 TRBD1 TGTGCCAGTAGTATGGGACAGGGGCTCGGGGACATTCAGTACTTC CASSMGQGLGDIQYF
once TRBJ1-4 TRBV19 TRBD1 TGTGCCAGTAGTATGCTCCCGGGACAGGGAGAAAAACTGTTTTTT CASSMLPGQGEKLFF
. TRBJ2-1 TRBV18 . TGTGCCAGCTCACCACCAACTGGGGTAGAGGGTGAGCAGTTCTTC CASSPPTGVEGEQFF
. TRBJ1-2 TRBV6-5 TRBD1 TGTGCCAGCAGACGAACAGGGGGCGCAGGCTACACCTTC CASRRTGGAGYTF